Below, one T cell receptor (beta chain) is given with its context. Trimming pared 4 bases from V and 2 bases from J, leaving 16 bases between. The CDR3 has 16 amino acids. Germline CDR1 reads SGHNT; CDR2 reads YYREEE (reference sequence). TCRdb used MiXCR to reprocess the 5' RACE reads, holding one entry per CDR3 protein. The repertoire holds more than 250,000 distinct CDR3 sequences, about 8.3% seen once, with 2.1% in the top ten. This sample stems from a study of identical twins. The data were also submitted as part of a second study, on yellow fever vaccine responses in identical twins.

The receptor was derived from a woman aged 18-29 years in good health. Sequencing was carried out using memory (CD45RO+) T cells sorted from blood. The rearrangement uses TRBV5-4 and TRBJ1-3; tentative D call: TRBD1 (6 bases). The CDR3 DNA reads as TGTGCCAGCAGCCTACAGGGCTCGGGCACTGGAAACACCATATATTTT. This codes for CASSLQGSGTGNTIYF.